This record covers a single T cell receptor beta chain. The record originates from a study of graft-versus-host responses after intestinal transplantation. Per the germline V gene, CDR1 is ENHRY and CDR2 is SYGVKD. Trimming removed 0 bases from V and 6 bases from J; junction bases left unmatched: 7. The CDR3 loop spans 16 amino acids. Clones were read by immunoSEQ multiplex PCR, and TCRdb kept only the in-frame ones, dropping some. The data show about 80,000 clones, 92% seen once. The chain combines TRBV10-3 with TRBJ2-1; 8 bases map to TRBD2. Sequencing was performed on PBMCs, taken 98 days after intestinal transplantation. This clonotype was obtained from a human patient who received an intestinal transplant, so some T cells may come from the graft donor. The CDR3 nucleotides read TGTGCCATCAGTGAGTCGAACACCGGGACTAGCAATGAGCAGTTCTTC. It yields the protein CAISESNTGTSNEQFF.